This is a list of T cell receptor beta chains from one sample in a study of shared clonotypes between healthy human individuals. The data were produced by immunoSEQ multiplex PCR, yet TCRdb's version contains in-frame clones alone and is incomplete. The top ten clones hold approximately 0.2% of a sample with roughly 770,000 clones, 96% of them seen once. Material: naive CD8+ T cells sorted from blood. These receptors all come from a man aged 25-40 years in good health. Both conserved end residues are part of each CDR3. Each record gives: V gene, J gene, clone size, D gene, CDR3 protein, CDR3 DNA. The D gene is left open where the match is weak. Where a row states a size, it is once, few, many or the class of an expanded clone; other rows omit it.

TRBV2	TRBJ2-7	-	TRBD2	CASRPTSGASYEQYF	TGTGCCAGCAGGCCGACTAGCGGGGCCTCCTACGAGCAGTACTTC
TRBV7-8	TRBJ1-5	-	-	CASSLPGPYSNQPQHF	TGTGCCAGCAGCTTACCGGGACCCTATAGCAATCAGCCCCAGCATTTT
TRBV4-1	TRBJ2-1	-	-	CASSQSTSSYNEQFF	TGCGCCAGCAGCCAAAGCACGAGCTCCTACAATGAGCAGTTCTTC
TRBV5-1	TRBJ2-3	-	TRBD1	CASDFSPGQGYTDTQYF	TGCGCCAGCGATTTTTCCCCGGGACAGGGATACACAGATACGCAGTATTTT
TRBV5-4	TRBJ2-7	-	TRBD2	CASSHGLAGYEQYF	TGTGCCAGCAGCCACGGACTAGCGGGCTACGAGCAGTACTTC
TRBV27	TRBJ2-7	-	TRBD1	CASSSGTGILEQYF	TGTGCCAGCAGTTCCGGGACAGGGATTTTGGAGCAGTACTTC
TRBV13	TRBJ1-1	-	-	CASKALMNTEAFF	TGTGCCAGCAAGGCCCTAATGAACACTGAAGCTTTCTTT
TRBV11-2	TRBJ1-1	-	-	CASSFRATSNTEAFF	TGTGCCAGCAGCTTTAGGGCGACATCCAACACTGAAGCTTTCTTT
TRBV18	TRBJ1-3	-	-	CASSQGSDGNTIYF	TGTGCCAGCTCACAGGGGTCCGACGGAAACACCATATATTTT
TRBV28	TRBJ1-4	-	-	CASSFRQINEKLFF	TGTGCCAGCAGTTTTCGGCAAATTAATGAAAAACTGTTTTTT
TRBV5-5	TRBJ2-7	-	-	CASSVTREFRYEQYF	TGTGCCAGCAGCGTGACTAGAGAGTTTCGCTACGAGCAGTACTTC
TRBV2	TRBJ2-3	-	-	CASRRVGTDTQYF	TGTGCCAGCAGGAGGGTAGGCACAGATACGCAGTATTTT
TRBV5-1	TRBJ2-7	few	-	CASSLEWGALGAYEQYF	TGCGCCAGCAGCTTGGAATGGGGGGCCTTAGGGGCATACGAGCAGTACTTC
TRBV5-1	TRBJ2-7	-	-	CASRDGLHEQYF	TGCGCCAGCAGGGACGGGCTCCACGAGCAGTACTTC
TRBV5-1	TRBJ2-5	-	TRBD2	CASSLAASGIQETQYF	TGCGCCAGCAGCTTGGCGGCTAGCGGAATCCAAGAGACCCAGTACTTC
TRBV4-3	TRBJ2-7	-	-	CASSQEQDSSYEQYF	TGCGCCAGCAGCCAAGAACAGGATAGCTCCTACGAGCAGTACTTC
TRBV27	TRBJ2-2	-	TRBD1	CASRDREYTGELFF	TGTGCCAGCAGGGACAGGGAATACACCGGGGAGCTGTTTTTT
TRBV9	TRBJ1-5	-	-	CASSGGGTSGQPQHF	TGTGCCAGCAGCGGGGGCGGAACGAGTGGTCAGCCCCAGCATTTT
TRBV9	TRBJ2-1	-	-	CASSVDGLAHNEQFF	TGTGCCAGCAGCGTAGATGGGCTAGCCCACAATGAGCAGTTCTTC
TRBV7-9	TRBJ2-7	-	TRBD1	CASSPYPRGNSYEQYF	TGTGCCAGCAGCCCCTACCCCAGGGGGAACTCCTACGAGCAGTACTTC
TRBV19	TRBJ1-2	-	-	CASSMGTGLGYGYTF	TGTGCCAGTAGTATGGGGACGGGGCTTGGCTATGGCTACACCTTC
TRBV29-1	TRBJ2-1	-	TRBD2	CSVETGRGRSYNEQFF	TGCAGCGTTGAGACCGGGAGGGGTCGTTCCTACAATGAGCAGTTCTTC
TRBV9	TRBJ2-2	once	-	CASSLSMEGAYTGELFF	TGTGCCAGCAGCCTTTCGATGGAGGGGGCTTACACCGGGGAGCTGTTTTTT